The 18 T cell receptor beta chains below come from one sample, sequenced in a study of blood T cell repertoires in COVID-19. Method: immunoSEQ multiplex PCR; TCRdb's copy keeps in-frame clones and lacks some. The sample contains 180,000 or so clones, about 88% of which appear only once. Source material: peripheral blood. Every receptor here comes from a man younger than 35 with acute or convalescent COVID-19.

This clone came up once. The chain uses TRBV25-1 and TRBJ2-7, with TRBD1 identical over 9 bases. The CDR3 spans 15 residues. V was pared by 4 bases and J by 4 bases, with 8 bases of the junction left unmatched. Germline values: CDR1 MGHDK, CDR2 SYGVNS. The CDR3 loop is CASSGANRGRYEQYF. Here the CDR3 DNA reads TGTGCCAGCAGTGGAGCTAACAGGGGGCGATACGAGCAGTACTTC.

The CDR3 is CASSTAGTGHQPQHF. CDR3 sequence (DNA): TGTGCCAGCAGCACGGCCGGGACAGGGCATCAGCCCCAGCATTTT. The chain recombines TRBV7-9 with TRBJ1-5, with TRBD1 matching over 9 bases. Germline CDR1 SEHNR, CDR2 FQNEAQ (reference sequence). The CDR3 is made up of 15 amino acids. V shed 5 bases, J shed 5 bases, and the junction held 7 bases outside the gene matches.

J is TRBJ2-7 and V is TRBV19; TRBD1 matches 8 bases. The J segment lost 7 bases and the V segment lost 3 bases, leaving 5 bases of the junction unmatched. This CDR3 has 13 amino acids. In germline, CDR1 is LNHDA, CDR2 SQIVND (reference sequence). The CDR3 loop is CASSIRDRKEQYF. The CDR3 nucleotides read TGTGCCAGTAGTATCCGGGACAGGAAGGAGCAGTACTTC.

This chain uses TRBV6-1 with TRBJ2-5; 7 positions agree with TRBD1. The CDR3 runs 15 residues. Germline CDR1 reads MNHNS; CDR2 reads SASEGT. The V segment lost 0 bases and the J segment 6 bases; nucleotides outside the gene matches: 7. The CDR3 is CASSEASTGTKTQYF. As DNA, the CDR3 is TGTGCCAGCAGTGAAGCTTCGACAGGGACAAAGACCCAGTACTTC.

The chain uses TRBV19 and TRBJ1-5; possible D gene TRBD1, 6 bases. With 3 bases removed from V and 2 bases from J, the gap between germline ends came to 11 bases. CDR3 length equals 15 residues. Germline V gene data show CDR1 as LNHDA and CDR2 as SQIVND (reference sequence). The CDR3 DNA follows: TGTGCCAGTAGTATTCTTACAGGGCGCAATCAGCCCCAGCATTTT. Translation gives CASSILTGRNQPQHF.

This rearrangement joins TRBV6-5 to TRBJ1-5; D not resolved. This CDR3 is 13 amino acids long. Germline loops: CDR1 MNHEY, CDR2 SVGAGI. V lost 8 bases and J 0 bases, leaving 8 bases between the germline ends. CDR3 in DNA: TGTGCCAGCTGTTTGTATAGCAATCAGCCCCAGCATTTT. Translating it yields CASCLYSNQPQHF.

This clone was found a few times. V gene TRBV5-1 combines with J gene TRBJ1-1, with 7 bases aligning to TRBD1. Unmatched junction bases numbered 8, after V lost 0 bases and J lost 6 bases. The CDR3 is 15 amino acids. Germline values: CDR1 SGHRS, CDR2 YFSETQ. CDR3 sequence: CASSLVGQAGSEAFF. As DNA, the CDR3 is TGCGCCAGCAGCTTGGTCGGACAGGCTGGCTCTGAAGCTTTCTTT.

The chain links TRBV3-1 (or the pseudogene TRBV3-2) to TRBJ2-3; 10 bases fit TRBD2. V trimming: 3 bases; J trimming: 0 bases; junction bases outside the gene matches: 6. In germline, CDR1 is LGHDT, CDR2 YNNKEL (reference sequence). This CDR3 region has 17 residues. CDR3 DNA sequence: TGTGCCAGCAGCCACCCAGGGACTAGCGCAAGCACAGATACGCAGTATTTT. This encodes CASSHPGTSASTDTQYF.

J is TRBJ2-5 and V is TRBV7-6, with D tentatively TRBD1 (7 bases). V lost 3 bases to trimming and J lost 4 bases, with 33 bases between them. The CDR3 runs to 21 residues. Germline CDR1 reads SGHVS; CDR2 reads FNYEAQ. The CDR3, as DNA: TGTGCCAGCAGCTTTATTCCCCTCCTTAAAACCGGGACCCAGGGGGGAGAGACCCAGTACTTC. Amino acid sequence: CASSFIPLLKTGTQGGETQYF.

This chain joins TRBV27 and TRBJ2-2; possible D gene TRBD2, 7 bases. Trimming removed 5 bases at V and 6 bases at J, with 16 bases between. The germline V gene has CDR1 MNHEY and CDR2 SMNVEV (reference sequence). This CDR3 is 15 amino acids long. The CDR3 protein is CASSPLRGPSGELFF. As DNA, the CDR3 is TGTGCCAGCAGTCCCCTGCGGGGGCCCTCCGGGGAGCTGTTTTTT.

This clone has a single count. V and J are TRBV6-6 and TRBJ1-1; D unresolved. CDR1 and CDR2 (germline): MNHNY, SVGAGI (reference sequence). The CDR3 consists of 14 residues. The V gene lost 2 bases and the J gene lost 6 bases, with 13 bases spanning the gap. The CDR3 nucleotides are TGTGCCAGCAGTTACGTCCGGGCGAGGGCTGAAGCTTTCTTT. It translates to CASSYVRARAEAFF.

The chain recombines TRBV27 with TRBJ1-6; 9 positions agree with TRBD1. Trimming took 2 bases from V and 5 from J; bases not matched to a gene: 16. The length of the CDR3 is 20 residues. Germline loops: CDR1 MNHEY, CDR2 SMNVEV (reference sequence). The CDR3 DNA sequence: TGTGCCAGCAGTTTAATGATACCCGGGACAGGGTTTTTTCATAATTCACCCCTCCACTTT. Amino acids: CASSLMIPGTGFFHNSPLHF.

The V and J genes are TRBV7-2 and TRBJ2-4; 8 nucleotides align to TRBD1. The CDR3 contains 13 residues. V shed 1 base, J shed 9 bases, and the junction held 2 bases outside the gene matches. CDR1 SGHTA and CDR2 FQGNSA come from the germline V gene. CDR3 in amino acids: CASSLGTGPIQYF. The DNA of the CDR3 is TGTGCCAGCAGCTTAGGGACAGGGCCCATTCAGTACTTC.

This chain joins TRBV5-6 and TRBJ2-3; possible D gene TRBD2, 7 bases. In germline, CDR1 is SGHDT, CDR2 YYEEEE. Between the trimmed V and J ends, which lost 0 bases and 3 bases, there was a span of 14 bases. This CDR3 has 16 amino acids. The CDR3 DNA reads as TGTGCCAGCAGCTTGGCGGGGGCTAGCGGAACAGATACGCAGTATTTT. Translated: CASSLAGASGTDTQYF.

This clone was recorded once. This rearrangement joins TRBV6-5 to TRBJ2-1; D not resolved. The V end was cut by 2 bases, the J end by 5 bases, with 7 bases between. CDR3 length: 13 amino acids. From germline, CDR1 is MNHEY and CDR2 SVGAGI. CDR3 bases: TGTGCCAGCAGTTACAACAACAACAATGAGCAGTTCTTC. This encodes CASSYNNNNEQFF.

The chain combines TRBV5-8 with TRBJ1-2, with D unresolved. Germline V CDR1 and CDR2: SGHTS, YDEGEE. Trimming took 0 bases from V and 4 from J, leaving 10 bases between them. There are 14 residues in the CDR3. CDR3 in DNA: TGTGCCAGCAGCTTGGGTCAGGTCAGCTATGGCTACACCTTC. Translation: CASSLGQVSYGYTF.

The chain recombines TRBV7-9 with TRBJ2-1; D is uncertain. V was trimmed by 2 bases and J by 2 bases, leaving 13 bases between them. The CDR3 covers 16 residues. Germline V lookup: CDR1 SEHNR, CDR2 FQNEAQ (reference sequence). This CDR3 is CASSLYISDTYNEQFF. Here the CDR3 DNA reads TGTGCCAGCAGCTTATACATTTCCGATACCTACAATGAGCAGTTCTTC. The full variable domain, its missing parts supplied by reference TRBV7-9 and TRBJ2-1, is DTGVSQNPRHKITKRGQNVTFRCDPISEHNRLYWYRQTLGQGPEFLTYFQNEAQLEKSRLLSDRFSAERPKGSFSTLEIQRTEQGDSAMYLCASSLYISDTYNEQFFGPGTRLTVL.

The V call is TRBV5-1, the J call TRBJ2-2; 8 nucleotides match TRBD2. With 2 bases clipped from V and 3 bases from J, the junction kept 9 bases outside the gene matches. The CDR3 sequence is 17 residues long. Germline CDR1 is SGHRS and CDR2 is YFSETQ. Here the CDR3 reads CASSFLPGGADTGELFF. CDR3 DNA: TGCGCCAGCAGCTTTCTCCCCGGGGGGGCCGACACCGGGGAGCTGTTTTTT.